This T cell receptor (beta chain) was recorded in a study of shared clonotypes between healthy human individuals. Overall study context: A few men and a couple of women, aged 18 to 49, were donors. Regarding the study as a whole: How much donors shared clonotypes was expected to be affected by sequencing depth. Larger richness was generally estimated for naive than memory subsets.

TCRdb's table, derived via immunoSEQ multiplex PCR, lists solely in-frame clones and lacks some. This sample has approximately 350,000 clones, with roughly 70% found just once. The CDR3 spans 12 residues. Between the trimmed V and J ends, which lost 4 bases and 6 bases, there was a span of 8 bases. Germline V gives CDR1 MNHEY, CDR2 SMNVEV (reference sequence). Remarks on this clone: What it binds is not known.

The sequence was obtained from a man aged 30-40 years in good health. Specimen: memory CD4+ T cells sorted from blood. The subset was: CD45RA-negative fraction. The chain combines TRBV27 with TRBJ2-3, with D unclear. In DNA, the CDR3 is TGTGCCAGCAGTTCGCTGGTCGATACGCAGTATTTT. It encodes CASSSLVDTQYF.